This entry features one T cell receptor (beta chain) sequence. The antigen remains unidentified. The library labeled individual cDNA molecules by adding unique molecular identifiers to them. In TCRdb, the RACE reads were re-called with MiXCR into one record per CDR3 protein. The top ten clones hold 3.5% to 6% of a sample with tens of thousands of distinct CDR3 sequences, less than 15% of them seen once. The time point is: pre-sensitization, week 0. Treatment defined: therapeutic diphenylcyclopropenone sensitization with weekly scalp DPC. The sample is drawn from a study of human T cells and chemical hapten exposure. Study findings and constraints: Among TCRs, those above 1 in 1000 frequency were unaffected by DPC sensitization.

The CDR3 has 15 amino acids. Per germline, CDR1 MDHEN and CDR2 SYDVKM. V was pared by 5 bases and J by 4 bases, with 12 bases between. This material consisted of whole blood, taken in connection with sensitization to the hapten diphenylcyclopropenone (DPC). The origin of this receptor is a woman aged 45-59 years with alopecia areata. Some clones in this sample may be carry-over from other donors' samples. The chain employs TRBV28 and TRBJ2-6; possible D gene TRBD1, 6 bases. In DNA form, the CDR3 reads TGTGCCAGCAGTCCCCTGGGGGCAGGGGCCAACGTCCTGACTTTC. Its translation is CASSPLGAGANVLTF.